The clone carrying this T cell receptor (beta chain) was counted once. Authors' methods: Amplified reference gene primers provided the basis for estimating nucleated cell counts. The repertoire was sequenced with immunoSEQ multiplex PCR; TCRdb's copy has only in-frame clones and lacks some. The V and J calls and clone size were taken over from that table, and D and trimming were inferred from the DNA. Found here are 79,000 or so clones, approximately 86% of them singletons; the top ten hold about a sixth. This sample stems from a study of blood T cell repertoires in COVID-19. Looking at the study overall: The samples span acute and convalescent COVID-19 from the United States, Italy and Spain. Sources were T cells, B-cell-depleted T cells, or PBMCs; the material itself was cDNA or gDNA.

This CDR3 contains 16 residues. V lost 6 bases to trimming and J lost 2 bases, with 20 bases between them. The germline CDR1 and CDR2 sequences are MNHEY and SMNVEV (reference sequence). The receptor's source is a human donor in a cohort sampled during active COVID-19. Sequenced sample: peripheral blood. The rearrangement links TRBV27 to TRBJ2-7; unclear D gene. The CDR3 sequence: CASRSSGGVPTYEQYF. The CDR3, as DNA: TGTGCCAGCAGGAGTTCTGGCGGCGTCCCCACCTACGAGCAGTACTTC.